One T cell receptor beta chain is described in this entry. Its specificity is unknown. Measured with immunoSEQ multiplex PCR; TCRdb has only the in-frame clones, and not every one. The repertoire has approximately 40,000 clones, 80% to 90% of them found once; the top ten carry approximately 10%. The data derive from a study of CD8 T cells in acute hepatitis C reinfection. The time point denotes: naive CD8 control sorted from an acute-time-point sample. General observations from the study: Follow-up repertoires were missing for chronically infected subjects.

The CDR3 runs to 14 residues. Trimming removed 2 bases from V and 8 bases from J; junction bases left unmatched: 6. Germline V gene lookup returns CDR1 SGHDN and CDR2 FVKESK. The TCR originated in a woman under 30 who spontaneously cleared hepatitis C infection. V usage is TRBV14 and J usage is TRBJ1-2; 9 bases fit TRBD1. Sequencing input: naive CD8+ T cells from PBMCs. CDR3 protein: CASSQTGGAGGYTF. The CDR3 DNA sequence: TGTGCCAGCAGCCAAACAGGGGGCGCAGGCGGCTACACCTTC.